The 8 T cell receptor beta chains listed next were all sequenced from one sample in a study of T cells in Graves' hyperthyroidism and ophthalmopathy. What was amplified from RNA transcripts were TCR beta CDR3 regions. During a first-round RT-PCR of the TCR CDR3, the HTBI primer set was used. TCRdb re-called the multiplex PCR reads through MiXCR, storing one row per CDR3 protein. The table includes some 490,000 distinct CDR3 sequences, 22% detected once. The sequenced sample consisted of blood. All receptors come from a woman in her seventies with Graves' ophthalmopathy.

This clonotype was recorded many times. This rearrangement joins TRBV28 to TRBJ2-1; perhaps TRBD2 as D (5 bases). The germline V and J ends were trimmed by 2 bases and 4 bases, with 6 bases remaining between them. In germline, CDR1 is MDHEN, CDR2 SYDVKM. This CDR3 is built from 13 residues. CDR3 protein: CASSLTGYNEQFF. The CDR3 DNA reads TGTGCCAGCAGTTTAACGGGGTACAATGAGCAGTTCTTC. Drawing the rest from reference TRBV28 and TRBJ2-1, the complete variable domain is DVKVTQSSRYLVKRTGEKVFLECVQDMDHENMFWYRQDPGLGLRLIYFSYDVKMKEKGDIPEGYSVSREKKERFSLILESASTNQTSMYLCASSLTGYNEQFFGPGTRLTVL.

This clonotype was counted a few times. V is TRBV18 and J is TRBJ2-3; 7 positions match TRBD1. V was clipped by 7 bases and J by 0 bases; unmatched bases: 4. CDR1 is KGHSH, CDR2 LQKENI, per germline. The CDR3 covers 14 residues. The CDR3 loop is CASLGGFSTDTQYF. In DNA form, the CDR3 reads TGTGCCAGCTTAGGGGGCTTCAGCACAGATACGCAGTATTTT.

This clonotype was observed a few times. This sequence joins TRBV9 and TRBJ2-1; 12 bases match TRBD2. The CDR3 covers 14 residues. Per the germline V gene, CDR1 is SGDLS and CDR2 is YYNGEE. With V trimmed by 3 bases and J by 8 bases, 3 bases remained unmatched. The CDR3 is CASSETSGRYEQFF. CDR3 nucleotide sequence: TGTGCCAGCAGCGAGACTAGCGGGAGATATGAGCAGTTCTTC.

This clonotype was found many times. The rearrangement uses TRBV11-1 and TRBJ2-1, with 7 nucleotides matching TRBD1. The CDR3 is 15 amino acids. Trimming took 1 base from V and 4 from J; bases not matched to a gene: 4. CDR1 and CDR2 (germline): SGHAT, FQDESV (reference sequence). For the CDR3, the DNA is TGTGCCAGCAGCTTAGGACAGGGTAAATACAATGAGCAGTTCTTC. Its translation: CASSLGQGKYNEQFF.

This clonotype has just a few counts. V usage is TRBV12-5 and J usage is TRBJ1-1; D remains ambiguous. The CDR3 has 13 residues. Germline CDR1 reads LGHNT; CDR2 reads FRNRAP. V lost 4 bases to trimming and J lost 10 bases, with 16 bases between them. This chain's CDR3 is CASGSSEKSRAFF. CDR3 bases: TGTGCTAGTGGTTCTTCAGAAAAATCAAGAGCTTTCTTT.

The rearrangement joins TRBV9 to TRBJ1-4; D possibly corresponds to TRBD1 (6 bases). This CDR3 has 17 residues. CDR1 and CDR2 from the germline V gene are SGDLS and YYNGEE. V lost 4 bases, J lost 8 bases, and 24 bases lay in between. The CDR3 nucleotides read TGTGCCAGCAGCTTGGCATACCCCAGGGGATCAGGAGAAAAACTGTTTTTT. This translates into CASSLAYPRGSGEKLFF.

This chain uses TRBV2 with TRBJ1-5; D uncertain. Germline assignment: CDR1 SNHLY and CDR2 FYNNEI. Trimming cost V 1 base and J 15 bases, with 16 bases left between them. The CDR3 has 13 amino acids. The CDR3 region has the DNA TGTGCCAGCAGTGAAGGGAGGCCGGAGTCCCGGCATTTT. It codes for CASSEGRPESRHF. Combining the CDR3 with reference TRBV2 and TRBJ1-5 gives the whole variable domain EPEVTQTPSHQVTQMGQEVILRCVPISNHLYFYWYRQILGQKVEFLVSFYNNEISEKSEIFDDQFSVERPDGSNFTLKIRSTKLEDSAMYFCASSEGRPESRHFGDGTRLSIL.

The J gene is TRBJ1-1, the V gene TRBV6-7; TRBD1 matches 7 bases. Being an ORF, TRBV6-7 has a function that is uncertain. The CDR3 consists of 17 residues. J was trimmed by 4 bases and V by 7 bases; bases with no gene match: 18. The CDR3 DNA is TGTGCCAGCACCATTGTCCCCTTCGACAGGGTGGGCACTGAAGCTTTCTTT. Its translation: CASTIVPFDRVGTEAFF.